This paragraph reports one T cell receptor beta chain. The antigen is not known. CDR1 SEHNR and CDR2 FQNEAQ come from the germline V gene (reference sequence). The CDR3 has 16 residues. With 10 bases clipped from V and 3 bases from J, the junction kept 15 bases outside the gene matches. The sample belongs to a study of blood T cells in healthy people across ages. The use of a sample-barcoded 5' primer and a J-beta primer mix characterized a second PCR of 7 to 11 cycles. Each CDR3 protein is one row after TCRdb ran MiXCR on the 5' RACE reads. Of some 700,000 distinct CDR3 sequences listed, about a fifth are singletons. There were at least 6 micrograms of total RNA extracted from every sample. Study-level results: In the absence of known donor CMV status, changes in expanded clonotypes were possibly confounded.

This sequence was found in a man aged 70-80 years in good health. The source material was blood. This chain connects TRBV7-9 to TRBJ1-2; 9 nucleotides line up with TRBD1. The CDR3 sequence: CAISETTGGKYYGYTF. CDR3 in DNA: TGTGCCATCAGTGAAACCACAGGGGGCAAGTACTATGGCTACACCTTC. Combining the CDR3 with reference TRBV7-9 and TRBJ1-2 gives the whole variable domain DTGVSQNPRHKITKRGQNVTFRCDPISEHNRLYWYRQTLGQGPEFLTYFQNEAQLEKSRLLSDRFSAERPKGSFSTLEIQRTEQGDSAMYLCAISETTGGKYYGYTFGSGTRLTVV.